This TCR beta chain was documented in a study of T cell clones after liver transplantation. The V end was cut by 6 bases, the J end by 3 bases, with 11 bases between. CDR3 length: 13 amino acids. The germline V gene has CDR1 MNHNS and CDR2 SASEGT. The repertoire was sequenced with immunoSEQ multiplex PCR; TCRdb's copy has only in-frame clones and lacks some. The profile shows some 70,000 clones, 90% of them singletons. Unstimulated PBMCs were sorted into CD3+CD4+ and CD3+CD8+ populations. The sequencing used CD4+ T cells from blood, collected before liver transplant. The chain is built from TRBV6-1 and TRBJ1-2; TRBD1 is a possible D gene (6 bases). This TCR was recovered from a human donor who received a liver transplant. CDR3 in amino acids: CASRKGGDYGYTF. The CDR3 region has the DNA TGTGCCAGCAGAAAGGGGGGGGACTATGGCTACACCTTC.